This TCR beta chain was identified in a study of control samples from healthy donors and cancer patients. TCRdb's table, derived via immunoSEQ multiplex PCR, lists solely in-frame clones and lacks some. The sample has 130,000 to 150,000 clones, roughly 94% seen once; the top ten hold 12% to 15%. The receptor comes from a man aged 55-75 years with colorectal cancer. Sequencing input: PBMCs.

DNA for the CDR3: TGTGCCAGCAGTTTGTCAGGGCAAAAATATGGCTACACCTTC. This gives the protein CASSLSGQKYGYTF. The chain joins TRBV27 to TRBJ1-2; weak D call: TRBD1 (5 bases). Germline CDR1 reads MNHEY; CDR2 reads SMNVEV (reference sequence). The CDR3 is 14 residues long. The V and J ends lost 3 bases and 5 bases respectively, with 13 bases between them.